The entry below describes one T cell receptor (beta chain). Antigen: not known. The table came from immunoSEQ multiplex PCR; TCRdb's copy has only in-frame clones and leaves some out. The sample lists 25,000 to 30,000 clones; approximately 84% were seen once. The sample comes from a study of early stage breast cancer tumors. Looking at the study overall: Most invasive tumors, about 80% of the 16, were ER+/PR+/HER2-. Invasive lobular carcinomas made up four of 12 ER+/PR+/HER2- tumors. Study-level points and caveats: Comparing each tissue with blood distinguished tumor from normal in about 85% of the 16 patients.

Germline V gene data show CDR1 as SGHRS and CDR2 as YFSETQ. This CDR3 is built from 15 residues. Trimming pared 4 bases from V and 2 bases from J, leaving 13 bases between. The chain carries TRBV5-1 and TRBJ1-5, with D maybe TRBD1 (5 bases). Material: blood. The receptor was isolated from a person in their fifties or sixties with breast cancer. CDR3 region: CASSPRGEGNQPQHF. The CDR3 nucleotides are TGCGCCAGCAGCCCAAGGGGCGAAGGCAATCAGCCCCAGCATTTT.